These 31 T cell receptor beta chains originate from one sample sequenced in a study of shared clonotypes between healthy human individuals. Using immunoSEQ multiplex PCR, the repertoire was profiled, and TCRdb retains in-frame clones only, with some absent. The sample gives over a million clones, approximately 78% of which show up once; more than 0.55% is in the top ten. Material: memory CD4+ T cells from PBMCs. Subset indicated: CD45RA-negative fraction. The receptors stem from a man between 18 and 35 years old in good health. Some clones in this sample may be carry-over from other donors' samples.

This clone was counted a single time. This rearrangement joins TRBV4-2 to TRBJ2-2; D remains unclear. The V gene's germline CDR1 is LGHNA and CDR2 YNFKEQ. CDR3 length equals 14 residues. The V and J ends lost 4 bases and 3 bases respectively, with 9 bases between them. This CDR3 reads CASSPRRDTGELFF. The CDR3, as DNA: TGTGCCAGCAGCCCCCGGCGAGACACCGGGGAGCTGTTTTTT.

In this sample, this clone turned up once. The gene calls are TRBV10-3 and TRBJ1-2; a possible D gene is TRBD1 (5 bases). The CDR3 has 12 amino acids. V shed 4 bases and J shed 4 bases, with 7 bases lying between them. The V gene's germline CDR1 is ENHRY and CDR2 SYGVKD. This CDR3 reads CAISGQLYGYTF. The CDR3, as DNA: TGTGCCATCAGTGGACAGCTCTATGGCTACACCTTC.

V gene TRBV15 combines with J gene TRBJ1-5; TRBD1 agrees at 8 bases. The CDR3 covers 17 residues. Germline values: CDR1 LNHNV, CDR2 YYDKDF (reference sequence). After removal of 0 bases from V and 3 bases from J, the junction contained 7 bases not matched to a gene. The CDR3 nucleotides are TGTGCCACCAGCAGAGAACGGACAGGGCTTTACAATCAGCCCCAGCATTTT. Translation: CATSRERTGLYNQPQHF.

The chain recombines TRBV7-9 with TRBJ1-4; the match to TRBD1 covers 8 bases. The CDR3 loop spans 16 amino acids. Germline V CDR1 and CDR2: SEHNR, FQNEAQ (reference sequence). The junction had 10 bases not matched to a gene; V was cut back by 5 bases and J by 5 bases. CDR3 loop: CASSPTRDRSNEKLFF. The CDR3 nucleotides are TGTGCCAGCAGCCCCACTCGGGACAGGTCAAATGAAAAACTGTTTTTT.

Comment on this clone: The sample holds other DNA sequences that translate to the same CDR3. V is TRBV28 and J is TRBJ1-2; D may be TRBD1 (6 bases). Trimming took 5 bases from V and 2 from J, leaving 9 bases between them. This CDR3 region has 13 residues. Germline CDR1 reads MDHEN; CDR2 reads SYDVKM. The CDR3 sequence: CASSRGQNYGYTF. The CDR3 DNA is TGTGCCAGCAGTCGCGGACAGAACTATGGCTACACCTTC.

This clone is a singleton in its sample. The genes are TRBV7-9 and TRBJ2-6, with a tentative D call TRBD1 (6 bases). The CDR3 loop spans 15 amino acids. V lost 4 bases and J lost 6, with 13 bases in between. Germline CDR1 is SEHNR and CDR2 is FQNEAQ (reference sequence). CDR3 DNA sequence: TGTGCCAGCAGCTCCGACAGGAGCGTGGCCAACGTCCTGACTTTC. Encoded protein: CASSSDRSVANVLTF.

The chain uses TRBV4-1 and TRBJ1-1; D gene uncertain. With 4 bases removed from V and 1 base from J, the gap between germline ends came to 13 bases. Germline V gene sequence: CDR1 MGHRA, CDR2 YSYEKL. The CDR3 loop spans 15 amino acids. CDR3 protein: CASSPSGLGNTEAFF. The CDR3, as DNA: TGCGCCAGCAGCCCCTCAGGTTTGGGGAACACTGAAGCTTTCTTT.

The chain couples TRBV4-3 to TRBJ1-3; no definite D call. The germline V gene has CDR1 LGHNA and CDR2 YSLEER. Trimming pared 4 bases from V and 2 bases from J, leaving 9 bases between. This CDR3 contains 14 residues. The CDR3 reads CASSPDRTGNTIYF. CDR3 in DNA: TGCGCCAGCAGCCCGGACCGCACTGGAAACACCATATATTTT.

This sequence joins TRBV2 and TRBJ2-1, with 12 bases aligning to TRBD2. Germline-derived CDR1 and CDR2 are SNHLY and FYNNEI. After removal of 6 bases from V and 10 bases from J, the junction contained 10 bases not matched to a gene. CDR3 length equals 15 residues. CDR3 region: CASSLTSGRTGEQFF. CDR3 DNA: TGTGCCAGCAGCCTTACTAGCGGGAGGACTGGCGAGCAGTTCTTC.

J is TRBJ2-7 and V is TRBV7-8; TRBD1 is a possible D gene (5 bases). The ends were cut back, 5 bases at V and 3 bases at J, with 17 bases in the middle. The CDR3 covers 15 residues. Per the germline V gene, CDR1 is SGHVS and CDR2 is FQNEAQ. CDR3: CASSPGRLGHYEQYF. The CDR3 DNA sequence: TGTGCCAGCAGCCCCGGGCGCCTAGGACACTACGAGCAGTACTTC.

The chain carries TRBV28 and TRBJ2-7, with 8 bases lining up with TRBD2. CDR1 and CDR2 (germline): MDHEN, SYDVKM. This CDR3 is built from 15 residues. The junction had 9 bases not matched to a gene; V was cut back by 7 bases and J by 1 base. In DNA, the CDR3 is TGTGCCAGCACCCCCCGGACTAGCTTTTCCTACGAGCAGTACTTC. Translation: CASTPRTSFSYEQYF.

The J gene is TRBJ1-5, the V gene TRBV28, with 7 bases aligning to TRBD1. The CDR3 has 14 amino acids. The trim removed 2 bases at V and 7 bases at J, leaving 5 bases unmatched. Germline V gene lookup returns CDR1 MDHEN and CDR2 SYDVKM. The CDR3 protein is CASSLDQGDQPQHF. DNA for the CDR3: TGTGCCAGCAGTTTAGATCAGGGGGACCAGCCCCAGCATTTT.

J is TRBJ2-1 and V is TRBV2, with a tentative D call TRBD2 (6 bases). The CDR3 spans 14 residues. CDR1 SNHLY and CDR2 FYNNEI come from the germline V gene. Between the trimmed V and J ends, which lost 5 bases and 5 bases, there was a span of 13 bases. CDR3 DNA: TGTGCCAGCAGTTTTCAACTAGCTAACAATGAGCAGTTCTTC. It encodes CASSFQLANNEQFF.

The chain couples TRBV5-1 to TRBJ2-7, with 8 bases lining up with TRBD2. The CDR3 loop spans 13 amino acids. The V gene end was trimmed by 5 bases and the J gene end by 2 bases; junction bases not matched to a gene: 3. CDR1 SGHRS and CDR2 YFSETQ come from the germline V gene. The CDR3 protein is CASSSGRAYEQYF. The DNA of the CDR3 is TGCGCCAGCAGTTCCGGGAGGGCCTACGAGCAGTACTTC.

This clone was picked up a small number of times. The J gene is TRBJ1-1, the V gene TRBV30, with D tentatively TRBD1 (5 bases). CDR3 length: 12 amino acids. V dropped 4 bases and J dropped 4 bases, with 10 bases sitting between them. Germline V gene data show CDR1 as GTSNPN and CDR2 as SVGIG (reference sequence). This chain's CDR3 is CAWNGGSTEAFF. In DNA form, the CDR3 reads TGTGCCTGGAATGGGGGATCCACTGAAGCTTTCTTT.

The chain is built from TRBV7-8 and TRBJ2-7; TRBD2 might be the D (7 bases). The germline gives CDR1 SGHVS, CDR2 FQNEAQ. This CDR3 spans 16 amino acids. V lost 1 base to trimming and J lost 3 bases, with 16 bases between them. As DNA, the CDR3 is TGTGCCAGCAGCTTAGGGATCGAGGGGGGGTTCTACGAGCAGTACTTC. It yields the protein CASSLGIEGGFYEQYF.

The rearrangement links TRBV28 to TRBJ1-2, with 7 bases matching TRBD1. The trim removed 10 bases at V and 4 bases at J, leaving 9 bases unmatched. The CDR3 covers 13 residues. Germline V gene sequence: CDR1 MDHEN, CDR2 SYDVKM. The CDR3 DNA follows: TGTGCCACCGAGAACAGGGGCCTCTATGGCTACACCTTC. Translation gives CATENRGLYGYTF.

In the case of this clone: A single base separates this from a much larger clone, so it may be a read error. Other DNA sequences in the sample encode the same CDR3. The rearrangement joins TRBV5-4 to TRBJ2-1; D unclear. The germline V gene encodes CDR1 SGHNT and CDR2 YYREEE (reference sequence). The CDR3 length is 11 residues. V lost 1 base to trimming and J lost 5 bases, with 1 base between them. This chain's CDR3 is CASSLNNEQFF. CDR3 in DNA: TGTGCCAGCAGCTTGAACAATGAGCAGTTCTTC.

The CDR3 DNA follows: TGCAGCGTTGCCATGGGAGGCCCCTACGAGCAGTACTTC. Its protein product is CSVAMGGPYEQYF. The chain carries TRBV29-1 and TRBJ2-7; a possible D gene is TRBD2 (6 bases). The V end was cut by 4 bases, the J end by 2 bases, with 12 bases between. The CDR3 loop spans 13 amino acids. The germline V gene has CDR1 SQVTM and CDR2 ANQGSEA.

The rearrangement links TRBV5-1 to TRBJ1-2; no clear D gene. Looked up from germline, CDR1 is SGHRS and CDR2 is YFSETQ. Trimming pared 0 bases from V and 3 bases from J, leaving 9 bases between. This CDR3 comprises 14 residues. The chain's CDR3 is CASSLEWDDYGYTF. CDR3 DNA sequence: TGCGCCAGCAGCTTGGAATGGGATGACTATGGCTACACCTTC.

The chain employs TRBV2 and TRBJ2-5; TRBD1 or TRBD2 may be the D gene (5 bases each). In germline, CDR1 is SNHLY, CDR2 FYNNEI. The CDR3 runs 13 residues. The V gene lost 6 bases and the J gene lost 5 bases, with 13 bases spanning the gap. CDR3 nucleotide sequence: TGTGCCAGCAGGGCCGGGGCGACGGAGACCCAGTACTTC. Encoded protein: CASRAGATETQYF.

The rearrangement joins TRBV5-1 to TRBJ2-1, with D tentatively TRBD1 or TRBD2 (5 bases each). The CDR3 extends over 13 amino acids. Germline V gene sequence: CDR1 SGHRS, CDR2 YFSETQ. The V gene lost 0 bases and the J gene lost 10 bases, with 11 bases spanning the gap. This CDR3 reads CASSLAWGNEQFF. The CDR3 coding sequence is TGCGCCAGCAGCTTGGCCTGGGGGAACGAGCAGTTCTTC.

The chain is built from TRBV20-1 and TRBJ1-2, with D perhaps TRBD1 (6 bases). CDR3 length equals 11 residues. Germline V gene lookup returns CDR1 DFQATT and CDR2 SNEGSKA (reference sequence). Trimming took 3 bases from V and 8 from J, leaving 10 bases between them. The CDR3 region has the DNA TGCAGTGCTAGTGTGCAGGGGGGCTACACCTTC. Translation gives CSASVQGGYTF.

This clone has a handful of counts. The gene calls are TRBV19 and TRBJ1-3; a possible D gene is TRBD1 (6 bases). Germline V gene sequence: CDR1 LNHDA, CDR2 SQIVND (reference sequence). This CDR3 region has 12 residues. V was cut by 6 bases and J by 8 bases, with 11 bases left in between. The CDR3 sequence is CASSHRDYTIYF. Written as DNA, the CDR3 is TGTGCCAGTAGCCACAGGGATTACACCATATATTTT.

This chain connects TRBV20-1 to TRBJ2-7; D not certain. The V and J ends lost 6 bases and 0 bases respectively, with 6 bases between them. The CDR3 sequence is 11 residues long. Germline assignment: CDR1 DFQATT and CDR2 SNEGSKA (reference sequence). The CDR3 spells CSALVSYEQYF. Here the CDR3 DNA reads TGCAGTGCCCTCGTCTCCTACGAGCAGTACTTC.

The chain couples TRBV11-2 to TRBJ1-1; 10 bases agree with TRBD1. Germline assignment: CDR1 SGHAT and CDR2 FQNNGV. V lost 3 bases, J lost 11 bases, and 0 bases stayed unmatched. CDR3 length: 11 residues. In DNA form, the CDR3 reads TGTGCCAGCAGCTTGGGACAGGGGGCTTTCTTT. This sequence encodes CASSLGQGAFF.

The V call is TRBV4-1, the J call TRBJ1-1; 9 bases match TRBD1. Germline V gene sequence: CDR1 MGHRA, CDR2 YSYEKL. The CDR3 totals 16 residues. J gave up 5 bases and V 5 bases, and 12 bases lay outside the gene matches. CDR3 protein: CASSDLRQGVGTEAFF. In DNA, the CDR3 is TGCGCCAGCAGCGACCTCCGACAGGGGGTGGGGACTGAAGCTTTCTTT.

The CDR3 spells CASSRIAGVGTGELFF. CDR3 DNA: TGTGCCAGCAGTCGAATAGCGGGAGTTGGCACCGGGGAGCTGTTTTTT. The rearrangement links TRBV25-1 to TRBJ2-2; the match to TRBD2 covers 9 bases. In germline, CDR1 is MGHDK, CDR2 SYGVNS. V trimming: 5 bases; J trimming: 4 bases; junction bases outside the gene matches: 8. The length of the CDR3 is 16 residues.

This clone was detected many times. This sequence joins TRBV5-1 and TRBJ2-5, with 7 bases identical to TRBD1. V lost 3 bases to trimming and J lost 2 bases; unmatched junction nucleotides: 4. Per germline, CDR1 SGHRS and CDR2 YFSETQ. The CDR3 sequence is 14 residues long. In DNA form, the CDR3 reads TGCGCCAGCAGCTCTACAGGGGCGCAAGAGACCCAGTACTTC. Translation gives CASSSTGAQETQYF.

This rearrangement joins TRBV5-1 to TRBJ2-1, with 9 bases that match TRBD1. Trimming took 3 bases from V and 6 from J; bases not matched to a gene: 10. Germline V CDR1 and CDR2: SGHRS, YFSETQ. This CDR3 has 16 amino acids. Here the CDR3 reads CASSSGSGQGLNEQFF. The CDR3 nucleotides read TGCGCCAGCAGCTCGGGATCGGGACAGGGACTCAATGAGCAGTTCTTC.

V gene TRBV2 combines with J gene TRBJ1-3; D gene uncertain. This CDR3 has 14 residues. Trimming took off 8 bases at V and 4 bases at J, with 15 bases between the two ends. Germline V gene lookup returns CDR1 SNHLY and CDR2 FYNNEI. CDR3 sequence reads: CASYQSLSGNTIYF. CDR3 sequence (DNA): TGTGCCAGCTACCAATCCCTCTCCGGAAACACCATATATTTT.